These T cell receptor beta chains were read from a single sample in a study of early T cells in non-severe SARS-CoV-2 infection. One entry per CDR3 protein results from TCRdb running MiXCR on the 5' RACE reads. In the table there are more than 65,000 distinct CDR3 sequences, over 3.5% of which are singletons. The sequences come from whole blood, collected at baseline. The receptors derive from an adult who was a healthcare worker with PCR-confirmed SARS-CoV-2 infection or an uninfected control (not recorded which). The donor label of this sample is uncertain. The CDR3 runs from the conserved cysteine through the conserved F or W. The order of the fields is clone size, J gene, D gene, V gene, CDR3 DNA, CDR3 protein. A D gene is named only where the DNA matches it firmly. Only some rows state a clone size, as once, few, many or a class for expanded clones.

clone_size: -; j_call: TRBJ2-7; d_call: -; v_call: TRBV28; cdr3_nt: TGTGCCAGCAGGGGTCAGGGGGGCAAATCCTACGAGCAGTACTTC; cdr3_aa: CASRGQGGKSYEQYF
clone_size: few; j_call: TRBJ2-7; d_call: -; v_call: TRBV2; cdr3_nt: TGTGCCAGCAGTGAAACGGATTCCTACGAGCAGTACTTC; cdr3_aa: CASSETDSYEQYF
clone_size: many; j_call: TRBJ2-5; d_call: -; v_call: TRBV27; cdr3_nt: TGTGCCAGCAGCCCCGGCCTAGCGATACATCAGACCCAGTACTTC; cdr3_aa: CASSPGLAIHQTQYF
clone_size: many; j_call: TRBJ2-7; d_call: -; v_call: TRBV14; cdr3_nt: TGTGCCAGCAGCCCTGGGGACTACGAGCAGTACTTC; cdr3_aa: CASSPGDYEQYF
clone_size: -; j_call: TRBJ2-3; d_call: -; v_call: TRBV7-9; cdr3_nt: TGTGCCAGCAGAAATTGGGGCGCAGGGGGGCCAGATACGCAGTATTTT; cdr3_aa: CASRNWGAGGPDTQYF
clone_size: few; j_call: TRBJ2-7; d_call: -; v_call: TRBV5-5; cdr3_nt: TGTGCCAGCAGCTCCGCCAGGGGTCGGGCCTACGAGCAGTACTTC; cdr3_aa: CASSSARGRAYEQYF
clone_size: many; j_call: TRBJ1-1; d_call: -; v_call: TRBV7-2; cdr3_nt: TGTGCCAGCAGCTGGGGGAACACTGAAGCTTTCTTT; cdr3_aa: CASSWGNTEAFF
clone_size: few; j_call: TRBJ1-4; d_call: -; v_call: TRBV28; cdr3_nt: TGTGCCAGCAATAACTACGGACAGAATGAAAAACTGTTTTTT; cdr3_aa: CASNNYGQNEKLFF
clone_size: many; j_call: TRBJ1-1; d_call: -; v_call: TRBV28; cdr3_nt: TGTGCCAGCAGTTTACTCCTCTCCCGGGACGGTATTGAAGCTTTCTTT; cdr3_aa: CASSLLLSRDGIEAFF
clone_size: many; j_call: TRBJ2-3; d_call: -; v_call: TRBV11-2; cdr3_nt: TGTGCCAGCAGCTTTAGCCGCTTCGGCACAGATACGCAGTATTTT; cdr3_aa: CASSFSRFGTDTQYF
clone_size: few; j_call: TRBJ1-5; d_call: -; v_call: TRBV28; cdr3_nt: TGTGCCAGCACTTCCGGGGGGGGCAATCAGCCCCAGCATTTT; cdr3_aa: CASTSGGGNQPQHF
clone_size: -; j_call: TRBJ2-2; d_call: -; v_call: TRBV7-3; cdr3_nt: TGTGCCAGCAGCTTAAGCGGGCGGAACACCGGGGAGCTGTTTTTT; cdr3_aa: CASSLSGRNTGELFF
clone_size: many; j_call: TRBJ1-2; d_call: TRBD1; v_call: TRBV10-1; cdr3_nt: TGCGCCAGCGAAAGACAGGGATTCTGGCATGGCTACACCTTC; cdr3_aa: CASERQGFWHGYTF
clone_size: many; j_call: TRBJ2-7; d_call: -; v_call: TRBV10-1; cdr3_nt: TGCGCCAGCAGTGATCCCGCTCGCTCTTACGAGCAGTACTTC; cdr3_aa: CASSDPARSYEQYF
clone_size: many; j_call: TRBJ2-7; d_call: -; v_call: TRBV4-3; cdr3_nt: TGCGCCAGCAGCCAAGAACAGGGTGAGCCATACGAGCAGTACTTC; cdr3_aa: CASSQEQGEPYEQYF
clone_size: many; j_call: TRBJ1-6; d_call: -; v_call: TRBV11-3; cdr3_nt: TGTGCCAGCAGCTTAACCTCAGATAATTCACCCCTCCACTTT; cdr3_aa: CASSLTSDNSPLHF
clone_size: many; j_call: TRBJ1-1; d_call: -; v_call: TRBV6-2/TRBV6-3; cdr3_nt: TGTGCCAGCAGACAGGGTTTTTACACTGAAGCTTTCTTT; cdr3_aa: CASRQGFYTEAFF
clone_size: -; j_call: TRBJ2-6; d_call: -; v_call: TRBV7-6; cdr3_nt: TGTGCCAGCAGCTTGAGGCTCCCGGATAATTCTGGGGCCAACGTCCTGACTTTC; cdr3_aa: CASSLRLPDNSGANVLTF
clone_size: medium-sized; j_call: TRBJ2-7; d_call: -; v_call: TRBV20-1; cdr3_nt: TGCAGTGCTAGAGATCCTGGCGGGGAGCGAAACGAGCAGTACTTC; cdr3_aa: CSARDPGGERNEQYF
clone_size: -; j_call: TRBJ1-1; d_call: -; v_call: TRBV6-1; cdr3_nt: TGTGCCAGCACCACTACTGTTTATACTGAAGTTTTCTTT; cdr3_aa: CASTTTVYTEVFF
clone_size: few; j_call: TRBJ1-5; d_call: -; v_call: TRBV10-2; cdr3_nt: TGCGCCAGCAGTGAAGCCGGGGCTAGCAATCAGCCCCAGCATTTT; cdr3_aa: CASSEAGASNQPQHF
clone_size: many; j_call: TRBJ2-1; d_call: TRBD2; v_call: TRBV7-6; cdr3_nt: TGTGCCAGCAGCTCGGCGGGGGGTTTCGTCTCCTACAATGAGCAGTTCTTC; cdr3_aa: CASSSAGGFVSYNEQFF
clone_size: few; j_call: TRBJ2-3; d_call: -; v_call: TRBV20-1; cdr3_nt: TGCAGTGCTAGAAATGTGCTGGGCTTGGATACGCAGTATTTT; cdr3_aa: CSARNVLGLDTQYF
clone_size: many; j_call: TRBJ1-1; d_call: -; v_call: TRBV7-8; cdr3_nt: TGTGCCAGCAGCTTAGGGACGCAACTTGAAGCTTTCTTT; cdr3_aa: CASSLGTQLEAFF
clone_size: few; j_call: TRBJ2-5; d_call: -; v_call: TRBV6-2/TRBV6-3; cdr3_nt: TGTGCCAGCAGCACAGGGATCCCAGAGACCCAGTACTTC; cdr3_aa: CASSTGIPETQYF
clone_size: many; j_call: TRBJ2-1; d_call: TRBD1; v_call: TRBV11-1; cdr3_nt: TGTGCCAGCAGCTATCGGGACAGTGCCCAATACAATGAGCAGTTCTTC; cdr3_aa: CASSYRDSAQYNEQFF
clone_size: -; j_call: TRBJ2-1; d_call: TRBD2; v_call: TRBV10-3; cdr3_nt: TGTGCCACCATCAGGACTAGCGAAAACAATGAGCAGTTCTTC; cdr3_aa: CATIRTSENNEQFF
clone_size: few; j_call: TRBJ2-5; d_call: TRBD1; v_call: TRBV5-8; cdr3_nt: TGTGCCAGCAGCTCCGGGACAGGGTCGATGGAGACCCAGTACTTC; cdr3_aa: CASSSGTGSMETQYF
clone_size: many; j_call: TRBJ1-4; d_call: -; v_call: TRBV28; cdr3_nt: TGTGCCAGCAGTTTAGAAGGGGCAACTAATGAAAAACTGTTTTTT; cdr3_aa: CASSLEGATNEKLFF
clone_size: -; j_call: TRBJ1-3; d_call: -; v_call: TRBV7-3; cdr3_nt: TGTGCCAGCAGCCTCCCAAGCTCTGGAAACACCATATATTTT; cdr3_aa: CASSLPSSGNTIYF
clone_size: many; j_call: TRBJ2-5; d_call: TRBD2; v_call: TRBV6-6; cdr3_nt: TGTGCCAGCGGCCAGCGGGGGCGGATGGAGACCCAGTACTTC; cdr3_aa: CASGQRGRMETQYF
clone_size: many; j_call: TRBJ2-5; d_call: TRBD2; v_call: TRBV5-1; cdr3_nt: TGCGCCAGCAGCTTGCTAGCGGGGCACCAAGAGACCCAGTACTTC; cdr3_aa: CASSLLAGHQETQYF
clone_size: -; j_call: TRBJ2-2; d_call: -; v_call: TRBV11-2; cdr3_nt: TGTGCCAGCAGCCCCTTAGGGGAGCTGTTTTTT; cdr3_aa: CASSPLGELFF
clone_size: few; j_call: TRBJ1-5; d_call: -; v_call: TRBV19; cdr3_nt: TGTGCCAGTAAGTTTGCTGGGACACATAGCAATCAGCCCCAGCATTTT; cdr3_aa: CASKFAGTHSNQPQHF
clone_size: many; j_call: TRBJ2-7; d_call: TRBD1; v_call: TRBV5-1; cdr3_nt: TGCGCCAGCAGCCGGACAGGCCCCTACGAGCAGTACTTC; cdr3_aa: CASSRTGPYEQYF
clone_size: many; j_call: TRBJ1-1; d_call: -; v_call: TRBV10-3; cdr3_nt: TGTGCCATCAGTGAGTCCGGGAACACTGAAGCTTTCTTT; cdr3_aa: CAISESGNTEAFF
clone_size: many; j_call: TRBJ1-5; d_call: -; v_call: TRBV19; cdr3_nt: TGTGCCAGTAGCCTACAGGAGAATCAGCCCCAGCATTTT; cdr3_aa: CASSLQENQPQHF
clone_size: -; j_call: TRBJ2-5; d_call: TRBD1; v_call: TRBV7-2; cdr3_nt: TGTGCCAGCAGCCCGGACAGGGGATCGGAGACCCAGTACTTC; cdr3_aa: CASSPDRGSETQYF
clone_size: many; j_call: TRBJ2-4; d_call: -; v_call: TRBV20-1; cdr3_nt: TGCAGTGCTAGAACAGTGGGGCTCGCCAAAAACATTCAGTACTTC; cdr3_aa: CSARTVGLAKNIQYF
clone_size: few; j_call: TRBJ1-1; d_call: TRBD1; v_call: TRBV20-1; cdr3_nt: TGCAGTGCTAGCAGGGGACAGGGATCTGAAGCTTTCTTT; cdr3_aa: CSASRGQGSEAFF
clone_size: few; j_call: TRBJ1-6; d_call: -; v_call: TRBV7-6; cdr3_nt: TGTGCCAGCAGCTTAAATACAGGGATGGGGAATTCACCCCTCCACTTT; cdr3_aa: CASSLNTGMGNSPLHF
clone_size: -; j_call: TRBJ1-1; d_call: -; v_call: TRBV4-3; cdr3_nt: TGCGCCAGCAGCCAAGCATTTTCATGGGGGCATACTGAAGCTTTCTTT; cdr3_aa: CASSQAFSWGHTEAFF
clone_size: few; j_call: TRBJ2-5; d_call: TRBD2; v_call: TRBV5-1; cdr3_nt: TGCGCCAGCAGCTCCGGGACTAGCGCAGAGACCCAGTACTTC; cdr3_aa: CASSSGTSAETQYF
clone_size: few; j_call: TRBJ1-1; d_call: -; v_call: TRBV12-3/TRBV12-4; cdr3_nt: TGTGCCAGCAGCCCAGGGGTTGAAGCTTTCTTT; cdr3_aa: CASSPGVEAFF
clone_size: many; j_call: TRBJ1-1; d_call: -; v_call: TRBV7-6; cdr3_nt: TGTGCCAGCAGCTTAGAAGGGACGGGAAACACTGAAGCTTTCTTT; cdr3_aa: CASSLEGTGNTEAFF
clone_size: many; j_call: TRBJ2-1; d_call: TRBD1; v_call: TRBV6-4; cdr3_nt: TGTGCCAGCAGTGACTATGGGACAGGGGCCAATGAGCAGTTCTTC; cdr3_aa: CASSDYGTGANEQFF
clone_size: many; j_call: TRBJ1-5; d_call: -; v_call: TRBV20-1; cdr3_nt: TGCAGTGCTAAGAGGGCCGGCAATCAGCCCCAGCATTTT; cdr3_aa: CSAKRAGNQPQHF
clone_size: -; j_call: TRBJ2-1; d_call: TRBD2; v_call: TRBV7-9; cdr3_nt: TGTGCCAGCAGCCGATCGGGACTAGATAATGAGCAGTTCTTC; cdr3_aa: CASSRSGLDNEQFF
clone_size: few; j_call: TRBJ2-7; d_call: -; v_call: TRBV21-1; cdr3_nt: TGTGCCAGCAGCATCCGAAGAAGCCGCTACGAGCAGTACTTC; cdr3_aa: CASSIRRSRYEQYF
clone_size: few; j_call: TRBJ2-5; d_call: TRBD2; v_call: TRBV9; cdr3_nt: TGTGCCAGCAGCGAGAGGGGACTAGTACGTGAGACCCAGTACTTC; cdr3_aa: CASSERGLVRETQYF
clone_size: many; j_call: TRBJ1-5; d_call: -; v_call: TRBV13; cdr3_nt: TGTGCCAGCAGCGTATTTAGCAATCAGCCCCAGCATTTT; cdr3_aa: CASSVFSNQPQHF
clone_size: -; j_call: TRBJ2-2; d_call: -; v_call: TRBV11-2; cdr3_nt: TGTGCCAGCAGCTGGGGAGAGGGGGACACCGGGGAGCTGTTTTTT; cdr3_aa: CASSWGEGDTGELFF
clone_size: many; j_call: TRBJ2-1; d_call: TRBD1; v_call: TRBV7-2; cdr3_nt: TGTGCCAGCAGCTTAGAACAGGGGCTCAGGGGTGAGCAGTTCTTC; cdr3_aa: CASSLEQGLRGEQFF